This T cell receptor beta chain came from a study of CD8+CD57+ T cells in acquired aplastic anemia. TCR beta VDJ and CDR3 profiling used genomic DNA as template. TCRdb reprocessed the reads with MiXCR, giving one entry per CDR3 protein. The sample lists 150,000 to 200,000 distinct CDR3 sequences; 45% to 55% were seen once. Overall study findings and caveats: Common to patients and controls were roughly 30 CD8+ CDR3 sequences. Patients did not significantly differ from controls in CD8+ Simpson's diversity.

A remark on this clonotype: Its antigen is still unknown.

An expansion of CD8+CD57+ cells by flow cytometry had been shown in patients chosen for sequencing. Patients uniformly had severe acquired aplastic anemia. Germline CDR1 reads DFQATT; CDR2 reads SNEGSKA (reference sequence). The CDR3 runs to 14 residues. The junction had 3 bases not matched to a gene; V was cut back by 0 bases and J by 4 bases. The genes are TRBV20-1 and TRBJ2-5; 9 nucleotides match TRBD1. Input material: sorted CD4+, CD8+, or CD8+CD57+ T cells (not recorded which) from PBMCs. The source is a human donor with aplastic anemia. CDR3 residues: CSARDQTGGETQYF. In nucleotides, the CDR3 is TGCAGTGCTAGAGACCAGACAGGGGGAGAGACCCAGTACTTC.